This T cell receptor beta chain was observed in a study of blood T cell repertoires in COVID-19. The wider study: Sites in the United States, Italy and Spain provided acute and convalescent COVID-19 samples. The cDNA or gDNA used as material had been derived from T cells, B-cell-depleted T cells, or PBMCs.

The J segment lost 3 bases and the V segment lost 5 bases, leaving 15 bases of the junction unmatched. CDR1 LNHDA and CDR2 SQIVND come from the germline V gene (reference sequence). CDR3 length: 17 residues. Original processing methods: Reference gene primer amplification yielded estimated nucleated cell counts. Using immunoSEQ multiplex PCR, the repertoire was profiled, and TCRdb retains in-frame clones only, with some absent. That table supplies the V and J calls and clone size; D and trimming were determined from the DNA. The profile shows some 190,000 clones, approximately 80% of them singletons.

The source material was peripheral blood. The rearrangement joins TRBV19 to TRBJ1-1; 7 bases map to TRBD1. The source of this sequence is a human donor in a cohort sampled during active COVID-19. DNA of the CDR3: TGTGCCAGTAGTTTGGGGCTACTCAGACAGGGCCACACTGAAGCTTTCTTT. Its protein product is CASSLGLLRQGHTEAFF. Full variable domain (missing parts from reference TRBV19 and TRBJ1-1): DGGITQSPKYLFRKEGQNVTLSCEQNLNHDAMYWYRQDPGQGLRLIYYSQIVNDFQKGDIAEGYSVSREKKESFPLTVTSAQKNPTAFYLCASSLGLLRQGHTEAFFGQGTRLTVV.